This T cell receptor beta chain came from a study of CD8+CD57+ T cells in acquired aplastic anemia (dated by TCRdb to about 2018). Background on the whole study: On average, sorted CD4+ and CD8+ cells yielded around 3.1 ug of extracted DNA, with a range of about 0.17 to 27.4 ug. Mean read counts for healthy donor samples were some 10 million for CD4+ cells and roughly 12 million for CD8+ cells.

The CDR3 has 15 amino acids, counting the end cysteine and phenylalanine. This entry keeps only the CDR3 DNA: 45 bases, framed from base 1. CDR1 and CDR2, per the germline V gene, are ENHRY and SYGVKD. V loses 2 bases at its end and J loses 0 bases; junction bases beyond the gene matches: 1. Profiling of TCR beta VDJ combinations and CDR3 sequences used genomic DNA as the template. An Illumina HiSeq 2000 was the platform used for TCR repertoire sequencing. In the source study's methods: TRBV/TRBJ rearrangement plots, CDR3 size and DJ length profiles, and Simpson's diversity index were used to assess repertoires. The most abundant DNA sequence in the deep sequencing data was defined as the immunodominant clone. CDR3 amino acid sequences were checked for sharing across subjects and were also compared against the VDJdb database and published repertoires. The raw public data were reprocessed by TCRdb itself: fastp quality trimming at Q25, MiXCR clonotype calling, in-frame beta chains only. Under each unique CDR3 protein, matching rows form one entry showing the most common genes and DNA. These V and J calls originate from TCRdb's pipeline instead of the authors' own analysis. This sample holds fewer than 45,000 distinct CDR3 sequences; under 80% were observed only once. Clones ranked in the top ten supply about 20% of the sample.

In the study, sorted CD4+ and CD8+ blood T cells from patients with severe aplastic anemia and from healthy subjects underwent deep sequencing of TCR repertoires. Ficoll-Paque density gradient centrifugation was used to isolate peripheral blood mononuclear cells. Before DNA extraction, CD4+ and CD8+ T cells were sorted with FACS or magnetic beads. Turning to this clonotype: The antigen this receptor binds is unknown. No base quality information exists; no much larger clone differs at one position.

The investigation overall reported the following: Patients and healthy controls showed no significant difference in CD8+ Simpson's diversity (P=0.060). Although 25 to 30 CD8+ CDR3 sequences were shared by patients and controls, these sequences appeared highly expressed in patients and within the immunodominant clones of patients.

The sample was sorted CD4+, CD8+, or CD8+CD57+ T cells (not recorded which) from PBMCs. Here the chain combines TRBV10-3 and TRBJ1-5, and TRBD1 matches 7 of the central bases. This receptor was identified in a human donor in good health, serving as a control. At the DNA level, the sequence is TGTGCCATCAGTGAGACAGGGGTTAGCAATCAGCCCCAGCATTTT. This sequence encodes CAISETGVSNQPQHF.